This T cell receptor (beta chain) was recorded in a study of beta chain features in type 1 diabetes. The study's findings and limits: HLA effects on TCRB rearrangement stayed unresolved here. For patients, the naive, central memory and Treg TCRB repertoires appeared more alike than for healthy donors. Among patients with Type 1 diabetes, TCRB CDR3s were moderately but significantly shorter in every one of the four CD4+ subsets.

In this sample, this clone turned up a few times. Its antigen is currently unknown. Sorting based on CD45RO/CCR7/CD25/CD127/CD95/CD27 separated CD4+ naive, central memory, regulatory and stem cell-like memory cells. There are 17 residues in the CDR3. CDR1 and CDR2 (germline): SGDLS, YYNGEE. V was clipped by 4 bases and J by 5 bases; unmatched bases: 7. Every isolated RNA sample was fully reverse transcribed, so sequencing captured expressed TCRB transcripts. There were 3 million to 4 million reads on average in the naive, central memory and regulatory T cell samples. Some clones are missing from TCRdb's copy, which holds only in-frame ones; the method was immunoSEQ multiplex PCR. The table lists a few hundred thousand clones, around 22% of them singletons.

This sequence was found in a woman in her twenties or thirties with type 1 diabetes. The specimen sequenced was naive CD4+ T cells from blood. The chain joins TRBV9 to TRBJ2-1; 15 positions agree with TRBD2. The CDR3 DNA is TGTGCCAGCAGCCCCGGACTAGCGGGAGGGCCACACAATGAGCAGTTCTTC. Translating gives CASSPGLAGGPHNEQFF.